The 21 T cell receptor beta chains listed next were all sequenced from one sample in a study of blood T cells in healthy people across ages. Primed by a sample-barcoded 5' primer and a J-beta primer mix, a second PCR proceeded for 7 to 11 cycles. One entry per CDR3 protein results from TCRdb running MiXCR on the 5' RACE reads. Of about 1.7 million distinct CDR3 sequences listed, over 25% are singletons. The sequencing input was blood. These receptors came from a woman aged 30 to 39 in good health.

The gene calls are TRBV20-1 and TRBJ2-1; 9 positions match TRBD2. The CDR3 has 17 amino acids. In germline, CDR1 is DFQATT, CDR2 SNEGSKA (reference sequence). With V trimmed by 1 base and J by 9 bases, 16 bases remained unmatched. For the CDR3, the DNA is TGCAGTGCTAGAGGTGACGGGCGGGGGGGAATAGGGCGTGAGCAGTTCTTC. Encoded protein: CSARGDGRGGIGREQFF.

This clonotype was picked up a small number of times. The V call is TRBV7-7, the J call TRBJ2-3, with D uncertain. This CDR3 has 15 residues. V gave up 5 bases and J gave up 3 bases, with 15 bases separating them. CDR1 is SSHAT and CDR2 is FNYEAQ in the germline V gene (reference sequence). CDR3 loop: CASSADPSPTDTQYF. The CDR3 DNA is TGTGCCAGCAGCGCCGATCCCTCACCTACAGATACGCAGTATTTT.

In its sample, this clonotype was seen a few times. The chain links TRBV7-2 to TRBJ1-2; D is unclear. Germline V gene lookup returns CDR1 SGHTA and CDR2 FQGNSA. The germline V and J ends were trimmed by 5 bases and 9 bases, with 10 bases remaining between them. This CDR3 is 11 amino acids long. CDR3 loop: CASSDGIRYTF. In nucleotides, the CDR3 is TGTGCCAGCAGCGATGGAATCCGCTACACCTTC.

The CDR3 here is CASSLSIGGMAEAFF. The CDR3 nucleotides are TGCGCCAGCAGCTTGAGTATTGGGGGGATGGCTGAAGCTTTCTTT. This chain links TRBV5-1 with TRBJ1-1; perhaps TRBD1 as D (5 bases). The CDR3 contains 15 residues. V lost 1 base to trimming and J lost 6 bases, with 16 bases between them. From germline, CDR1 is SGHRS and CDR2 YFSETQ.

The sample holds a few counts of this clonotype. This clone may be a read error of a much larger clone one base away. The gene calls are TRBV29-1 and TRBJ2-5; 9 bases line up with TRBD1. Germline V gene lookup returns CDR1 SQVTM and CDR2 ANQGSEA. This CDR3 comprises 13 residues. With V trimmed by 7 bases and J by 4 bases, 7 bases remained unmatched. The DNA for the CDR3 is TGCAGCGCCGGACAGGGGTGGAGAGAGACCCAGTACTTC. Translated, it gives CSAGQGWRETQYF.

This chain joins TRBV2 and TRBJ2-5; 8 positions match TRBD2. This CDR3 has 18 amino acids. V lost 3 bases to trimming and J lost 2 bases; unmatched junction nucleotides: 14. Germline V gene data show CDR1 as SNHLY and CDR2 as FYNNEI. The CDR3: CASSERGDRFTWQETQYF. In nucleotides, the CDR3 is TGTGCCAGCAGTGAGCGGGGGGACCGCTTTACGTGGCAAGAGACCCAGTACTTC.

Of note for this clonotype: A read error may explain this, as a much larger clone is one base away. V usage is TRBV14 and J usage is TRBJ2-3; D is undetermined. V was cut by 0 bases and J by 6 bases, with 13 bases left in between. Per germline, CDR1 SGHDN and CDR2 FVKESK. The CDR3 has 15 residues. The CDR3 is CASSQELASPDTQYF. CDR3 coding DNA: TGTGCCAGCAGCCAAGAACTCGCTTCCCCGGATACGCAGTATTTT. The entire variable domain, with the rest obtained from reference TRBV14 and TRBJ2-3, is as follows: EAGVTQFPSHSVIEKGQTVTLRCDPISGHDNLYWYRRVMGKEIKFLLHFVKESKQDESGMPNNRFLAERTGGTYSTLKVQPAELEDSGVYFCASSQELASPDTQYFGPGTRLTVL.

This rearrangement joins TRBV7-2 to TRBJ1-4; D not certain. From germline, CDR1 is SGHTA and CDR2 FQGNSA. The CDR3 totals 14 residues. Deletions cut 1 base from V and 3 bases from J, with 6 bases between. CDR3 DNA sequence: TGTGCCAGCAGCTTAGTTTCGGCTAATGAAAAACTGTTTTTT. Amino acids: CASSLVSANEKLFF.

J is TRBJ2-1 and V is TRBV20-1; the match to TRBD2 covers 7 bases. With V trimmed by 6 bases and J by 5 bases, 7 bases remained unmatched. The CDR3 runs to 13 residues. Germline CDR1 DFQATT, CDR2 SNEGSKA (reference sequence). The CDR3 reads CSAQRGINNEQFF. The CDR3 DNA sequence: TGCAGTGCCCAGCGGGGAATCAACAATGAGCAGTTCTTC.

This sequence joins TRBV5-1 and TRBJ2-1, with TRBD2 matching 9 bases. V dropped 5 bases and J dropped 10; count of bases not matched to a gene: 7. Germline V gene data show CDR1 as SGHRS and CDR2 as YFSETQ. The CDR3 spans 13 residues. DNA of the CDR3: TGCGCCAGCAGGAGCGGGGGGAGTCAAGAGCAGTTCTTC. This translates into CASRSGGSQEQFF.

A few counts support this clonotype. V is TRBV6-2 or TRBV6-3 and J is TRBJ2-3; D unclear. Germline V gives CDR1 MNHEY, CDR2 SVGEGT. The CDR3 is made up of 12 amino acids. V was cut by 6 bases and J by 6 bases, with 10 bases left in between. CDR3 nucleotide sequence: TGTGCCAGCAGAGCGAGTGCGGATACGCAGTATTTT. Its translation is CASRASADTQYF.

The chain is built from TRBV11-2 and TRBJ2-1; 7 bases fit TRBD2. Germline V lookup: CDR1 SGHAT, CDR2 FQNNGV. V shed 5 bases, J shed 7 bases, and the junction held 8 bases outside the gene matches. This CDR3 spans 14 amino acids. CDR3 amino acids: CASSPWTRSNEQFF. The DNA for the CDR3 is TGTGCCAGCAGCCCATGGACTAGATCGAATGAGCAGTTCTTC.

This clonotype has a handful of counts. The chain uses TRBV2 and TRBJ2-5; D possibly corresponds to TRBD1 (5 bases). The germline CDR1 and CDR2 sequences are SNHLY and FYNNEI. V was shortened by 4 bases and J by 4 bases, with 13 bases between the two germline ends. The CDR3 contains 14 residues. The CDR3 spells CASSGGRGPETQYF. As DNA, the CDR3 is TGTGCCAGCAGTGGCGGAAGGGGCCCAGAGACCCAGTACTTC. The full variable domain, rest sourced from reference TRBV2 and TRBJ2-5, is EPEVTQTPSHQVTQMGQEVILRCVPISNHLYFYWYRQILGQKVEFLVSFYNNEISEKSEIFDDQFSVERPDGSNFTLKIRSTKLEDSAMYFCASSGGRGPETQYFGPGTRLLVL.

This clonotype was seen at least ten times. The V call is TRBV5-1, the J call TRBJ2-7; perhaps D is TRBD1 or TRBD2 (5 bases each). Germline CDR1 and CDR2: SGHRS and YFSETQ. The V gene lost 0 bases and the J gene lost 4 bases, with 11 bases spanning the gap. The CDR3 extends over 14 amino acids. CDR3 amino acids: CASSLGDGPYEQYF. CDR3 DNA: TGCGCCAGCAGCTTGGGGGACGGACCTTACGAGCAGTACTTC.

V and J are TRBV12-3 or TRBV12-4 and TRBJ2-1; D gene unclear. With 6 bases removed from V and 0 bases from J, the gap between germline ends came to 15 bases. The CDR3 runs to 16 residues. DNA of the CDR3: TGTGCCAGCAGCCCCGCGGACGGTAGCTCCTACAATGAGCAGTTCTTC. Its protein is CASSPADGSSYNEQFF.

This chain connects TRBV25-1 to TRBJ2-5, with D perhaps TRBD1 (6 bases). The length of the CDR3 is 15 residues. The germline V and J ends were trimmed by 3 bases and 2 bases, with 13 bases remaining between them. Germline CDR1 reads MGHDK; CDR2 reads SYGVNS. The CDR3 sequence is CASSDAGTQQETQYF. In nucleotides, the CDR3 is TGTGCCAGCAGTGACGCCGGGACACAGCAAGAGACCCAGTACTTC.

This clonotype was picked up many times. The chain couples TRBV10-2 to TRBJ1-2; D gene ambiguous. Germline assignment: CDR1 WSHSY and CDR2 SAAADI. This CDR3 is 11 amino acids long. The germline V and J ends were trimmed by 11 bases and 4 bases, with 11 bases remaining between them. CDR3 DNA: TGCGCCCCAAGGGAGGGCTATGGCTACACCTTC. Amino acid sequence: CAPREGYGYTF.

This sequence joins TRBV28 and TRBJ2-7; D possibly uses TRBD1 or TRBD2 (7 bases each). The CDR3 consists of 15 residues. V lost 5 bases and J 5 bases, leaving 19 bases between the germline ends. Looked up from germline, CDR1 is MDHEN and CDR2 is SYDVKM. CDR3 sequence: CASSMRSGGDDEQYF. CDR3 DNA sequence: TGTGCCAGCAGTATGAGATCAGGGGGGGATGACGAGCAGTACTTC.

Turning to this clonotype: One end of the junction is discordant with germline, which a read error may explain. The chain uses TRBV4-3 and TRBJ2-7; the D gene is possibly TRBD1 (5 bases). Germline CDR1 and CDR2: LGHNA and YSLEER. There are 14 residues in the CDR3. The CDR3 DNA follows: TGCGCCAACAGCCAGGGTTTGCAATCCTACGAGCAGTACTTC. Translated, it gives CANSQGLQSYEQYF.

The gene calls are TRBV7-9 and TRBJ2-3, with 8 bases fitting TRBD1. Trimming cost V 4 bases and J 3 bases; bases outside gene matches: 12. This CDR3 is 17 amino acids long. Germline values: CDR1 SEHNR, CDR2 FQNEAQ (reference sequence). This CDR3 reads CASSSIGQGLGTDTQYF. CDR3 DNA: TGTGCCAGCAGCTCGATCGGACAGGGCCTAGGGACAGATACGCAGTATTTT.

This clonotype turned up a few times. CDR3 loop: CASSLWASGSGDEQFF. The CDR3 region has the DNA TGTGCCAGCAGTTTATGGGCTAGCGGGTCGGGGGATGAGCAGTTCTTC. The V gene is TRBV28, the J gene TRBJ2-1; 8 bases line up with TRBD2. V was pared by 0 bases and J by 8 bases, with 9 bases of the junction left unmatched. The CDR3 is 16 residues long. Germline V lookup: CDR1 MDHEN, CDR2 SYDVKM.